The clone carrying this TCR beta chain was counted only a few times. The antigen remains unidentified. Unique molecular identifiers were built into the TCRbeta library. One entry per CDR3 protein results from TCRdb running MiXCR on the PCR reads. The table includes 900,000 or so distinct CDR3 sequences, 15% to 20% detected once. The CDR3 covers 13 residues. Germline loops: CDR1 SGHTA, CDR2 FQGTGA. Trimming cost V 6 bases and J 9 bases; bases outside gene matches: 8. These data come from a study of T-cell reconstitution after alpha-beta-depleted transplantation in children. General observations from the study: TCRbeta diversity was high at day 60 in some patients (a result of surviving recipient T cells and thymic progenitors). About two months after transplant, alpha-beta T cells reportedly came from several hundred expanded graft clones. One year after transplant, T-cell counts and diversity came mostly from newly produced T cells.

Material: PBMCs, mostly from graft donor cells, obtained 360 days after TCRalphabeta/CD19-depleted stem cell transplant. This sequence was found in a male patient aged 5 to 17 who had a stem cell transplant for acute lymphoblastic leukemia, so the T cells may come from the graft donor. The chain combines TRBV7-3 with TRBJ2-1; 7 bases match TRBD2. The DNA of the CDR3 is TGTGCCAGCAGTCCCGGGACTACCACTGAGCAGTTCTTC. Translating gives CASSPGTTTEQFF.